This T cell receptor beta chain is from a study of T cell repertoires in cytomegalovirus infection. About the study: Signatures in public TCR beta sequences pointed to both CMV infection and matching HLA type. Study conclusions and caveats: In two of eight donors, the top clonotype was HLA-C-restricted CMV-specific. Of the TCR beta families, the public ones yielded a cumulative frequency that identified carriers of CMV plus the relevant HLA.

This clonotype was counted only a few times. Its matching antigen is unknown. TCRdb called the reads again in MiXCR, with one record for every CDR3 protein. This sample yields 510,000 or so distinct CDR3 sequences, of which about 30% are seen a single time; roughly 13% belongs to the top ten. Sequencing used PBMCs. The sequence derives from a human donor in good health (CMV status not recorded). Some clones in this sample may be carry-over from other donors' samples.

The CDR3 DNA reads TGTGCCAGCAGCTCCAACAGGGGGGGGGGGGGTGGCTACACCTTC. It encodes CASSSNRGGGGGYTF. The chain has TRBV7-2 and TRBJ1-2, with 8 bases lining up with TRBD1. The CDR3 sequence is 15 residues long. CDR1 is SGHTA and CDR2 is FQGNSA in the germline V gene. V trimming: 4 bases; J trimming: 7 bases; junction bases outside the gene matches: 11.